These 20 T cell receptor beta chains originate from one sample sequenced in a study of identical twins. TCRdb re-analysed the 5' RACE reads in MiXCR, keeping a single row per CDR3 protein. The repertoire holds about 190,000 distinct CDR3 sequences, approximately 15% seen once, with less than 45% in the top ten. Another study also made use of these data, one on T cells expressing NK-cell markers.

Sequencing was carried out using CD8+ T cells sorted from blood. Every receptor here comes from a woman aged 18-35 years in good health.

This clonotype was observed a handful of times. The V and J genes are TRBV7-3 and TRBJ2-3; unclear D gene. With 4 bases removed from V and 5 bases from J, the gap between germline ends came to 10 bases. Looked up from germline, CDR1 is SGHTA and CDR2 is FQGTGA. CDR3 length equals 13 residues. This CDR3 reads CASSSLREDTQYF. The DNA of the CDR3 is TGTGCCAGCAGCTCATTAAGGGAAGATACGCAGTATTTT.

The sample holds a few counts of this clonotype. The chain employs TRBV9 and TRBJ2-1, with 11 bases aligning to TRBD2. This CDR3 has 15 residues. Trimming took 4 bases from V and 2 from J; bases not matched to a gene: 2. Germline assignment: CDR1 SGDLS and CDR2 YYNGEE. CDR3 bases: TGTGCCAGCAGCAATAGCGGGGGGGCCTACAATGAGCAGTTCTTC. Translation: CASSNSGGAYNEQFF.

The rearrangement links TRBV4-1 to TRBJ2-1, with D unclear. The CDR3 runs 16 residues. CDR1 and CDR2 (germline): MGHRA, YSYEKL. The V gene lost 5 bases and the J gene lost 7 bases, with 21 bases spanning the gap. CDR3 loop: CASSSDARALLNEQFF. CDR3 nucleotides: TGCGCCAGCAGCTCCGATGCACGGGCGTTGCTGAATGAGCAGTTCTTC.

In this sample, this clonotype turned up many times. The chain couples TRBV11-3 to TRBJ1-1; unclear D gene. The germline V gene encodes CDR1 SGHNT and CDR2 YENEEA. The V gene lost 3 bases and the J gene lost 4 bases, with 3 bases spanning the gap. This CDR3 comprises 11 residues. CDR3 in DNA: TGTGCCAGCAGCTTCGCCACTGAAGCTTTCTTT. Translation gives CASSFATEAFF.

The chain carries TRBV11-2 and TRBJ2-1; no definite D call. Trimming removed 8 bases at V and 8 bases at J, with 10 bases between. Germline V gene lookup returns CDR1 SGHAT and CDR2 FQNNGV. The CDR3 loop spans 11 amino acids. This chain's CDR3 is CASHSGDEQFF. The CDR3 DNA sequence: TGTGCCAGCCACTCCGGCGATGAGCAGTTCTTC.

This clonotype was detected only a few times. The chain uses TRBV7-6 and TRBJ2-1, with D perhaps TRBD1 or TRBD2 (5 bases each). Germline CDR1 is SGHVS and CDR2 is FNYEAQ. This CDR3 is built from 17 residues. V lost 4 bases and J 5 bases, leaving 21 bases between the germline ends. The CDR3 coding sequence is TGTGCCAGCAGCTCAGACCCTCCCGGGACGCTTAACAATGAGCAGTTCTTC. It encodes CASSSDPPGTLNNEQFF.

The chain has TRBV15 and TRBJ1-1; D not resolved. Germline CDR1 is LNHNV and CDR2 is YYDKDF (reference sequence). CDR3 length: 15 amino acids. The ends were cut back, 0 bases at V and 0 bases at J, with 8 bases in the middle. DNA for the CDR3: TGTGCCACCAGCAGAGATCTGGGCCTGAACACTGAAGCTTTCTTT. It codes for CATSRDLGLNTEAFF.

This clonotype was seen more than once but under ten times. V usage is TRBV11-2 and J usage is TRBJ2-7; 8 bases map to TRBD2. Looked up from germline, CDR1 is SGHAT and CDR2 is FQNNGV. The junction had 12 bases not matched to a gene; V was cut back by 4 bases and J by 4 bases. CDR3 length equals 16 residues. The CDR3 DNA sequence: TGTGCCAGCAGCTACGGCGCAGCGGGAGAGGTATACGAGCAGTACTTC. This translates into CASSYGAAGEVYEQYF.

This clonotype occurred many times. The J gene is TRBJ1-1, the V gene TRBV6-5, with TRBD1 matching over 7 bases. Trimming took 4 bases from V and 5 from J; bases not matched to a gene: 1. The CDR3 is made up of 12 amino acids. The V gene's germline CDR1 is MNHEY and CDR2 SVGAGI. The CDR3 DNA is TGTGCCAGCAGTTTGGACAGGACTGAAGCTTTCTTT. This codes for CASSLDRTEAFF.

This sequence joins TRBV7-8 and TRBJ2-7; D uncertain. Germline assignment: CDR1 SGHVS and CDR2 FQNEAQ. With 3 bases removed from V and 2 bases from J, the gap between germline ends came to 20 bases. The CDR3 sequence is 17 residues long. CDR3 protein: CASSLDKVRVRTYEQYF. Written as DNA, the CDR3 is TGTGCCAGCAGCTTGGATAAGGTTCGAGTTCGAACCTACGAGCAGTACTTC.

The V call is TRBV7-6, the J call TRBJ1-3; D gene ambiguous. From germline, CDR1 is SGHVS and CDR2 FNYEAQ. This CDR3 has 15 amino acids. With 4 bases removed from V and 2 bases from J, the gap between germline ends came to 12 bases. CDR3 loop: CASSSGRGPGNTIYF. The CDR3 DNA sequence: TGTGCCAGCAGCTCGGGCCGAGGGCCTGGAAACACCATATATTTT.

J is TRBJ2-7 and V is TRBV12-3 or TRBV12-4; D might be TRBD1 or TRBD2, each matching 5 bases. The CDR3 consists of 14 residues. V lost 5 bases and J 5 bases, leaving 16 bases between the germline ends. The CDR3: CASSAGTELDEQYF. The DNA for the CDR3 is TGTGCCAGCAGTGCCGGGACCGAACTGGACGAGCAGTACTTC.

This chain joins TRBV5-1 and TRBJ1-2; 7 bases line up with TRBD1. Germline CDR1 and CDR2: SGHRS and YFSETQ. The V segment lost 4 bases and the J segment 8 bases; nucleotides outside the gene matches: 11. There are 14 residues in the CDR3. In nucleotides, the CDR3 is TGCGCCAGCAGCGGTCAAAACAGGGGAGGCGGCTACACCTTC. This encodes CASSGQNRGGGYTF.

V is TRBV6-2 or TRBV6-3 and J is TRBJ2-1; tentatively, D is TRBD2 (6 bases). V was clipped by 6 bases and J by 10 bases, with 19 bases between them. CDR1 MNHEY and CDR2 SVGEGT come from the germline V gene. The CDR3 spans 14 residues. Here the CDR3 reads CASRQPGLRREQFF. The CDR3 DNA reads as TGTGCCAGCAGACAGCCGGGACTCCGACGGGAGCAGTTCTTC.

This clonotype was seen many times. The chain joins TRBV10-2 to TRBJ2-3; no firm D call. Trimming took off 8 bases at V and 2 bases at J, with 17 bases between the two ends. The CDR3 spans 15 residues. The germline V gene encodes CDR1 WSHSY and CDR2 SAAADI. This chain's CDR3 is CASDSLRTFTDTQYF. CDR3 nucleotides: TGCGCCAGCGACTCTCTCCGGACCTTCACAGATACGCAGTATTTT.

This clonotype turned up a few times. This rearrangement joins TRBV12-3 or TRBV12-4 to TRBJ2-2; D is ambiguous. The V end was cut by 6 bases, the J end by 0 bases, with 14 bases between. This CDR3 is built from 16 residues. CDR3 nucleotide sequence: TGTGCCAGCAGCCACCTGAGAGGCGCGAACACCGGGGAGCTGTTTTTT. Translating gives CASSHLRGANTGELFF.

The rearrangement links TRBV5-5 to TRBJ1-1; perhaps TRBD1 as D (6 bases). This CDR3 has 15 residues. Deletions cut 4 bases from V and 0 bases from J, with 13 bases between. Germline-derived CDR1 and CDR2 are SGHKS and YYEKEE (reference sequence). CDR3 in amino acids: CASSLTRTVNTEAFF. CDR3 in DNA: TGTGCCAGCAGCCTCACCCGGACAGTGAACACTGAAGCTTTCTTT.

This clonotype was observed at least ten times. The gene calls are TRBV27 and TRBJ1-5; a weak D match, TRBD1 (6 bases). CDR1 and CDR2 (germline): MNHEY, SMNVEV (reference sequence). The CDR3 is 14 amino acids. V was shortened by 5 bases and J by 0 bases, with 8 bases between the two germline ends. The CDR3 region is CASSHRDSNQPQHF. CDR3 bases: TGTGCCAGCAGTCACAGGGATAGCAATCAGCCCCAGCATTTT.

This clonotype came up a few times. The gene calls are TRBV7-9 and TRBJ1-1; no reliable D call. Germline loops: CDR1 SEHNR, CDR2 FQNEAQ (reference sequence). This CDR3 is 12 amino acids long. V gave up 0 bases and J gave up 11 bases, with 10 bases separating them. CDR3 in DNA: TGTGCCAGCAGCTTAGCGGGGAATGGGGCTTTCTTT. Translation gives CASSLAGNGAFF.

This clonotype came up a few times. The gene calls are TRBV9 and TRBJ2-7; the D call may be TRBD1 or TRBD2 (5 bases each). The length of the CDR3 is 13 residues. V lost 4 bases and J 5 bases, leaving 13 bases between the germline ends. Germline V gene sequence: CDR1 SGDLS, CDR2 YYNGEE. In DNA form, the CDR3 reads TGTGCCAGCAGCTCCGGGACCCCAGACGAGCAGTACTTC. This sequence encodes CASSSGTPDEQYF.